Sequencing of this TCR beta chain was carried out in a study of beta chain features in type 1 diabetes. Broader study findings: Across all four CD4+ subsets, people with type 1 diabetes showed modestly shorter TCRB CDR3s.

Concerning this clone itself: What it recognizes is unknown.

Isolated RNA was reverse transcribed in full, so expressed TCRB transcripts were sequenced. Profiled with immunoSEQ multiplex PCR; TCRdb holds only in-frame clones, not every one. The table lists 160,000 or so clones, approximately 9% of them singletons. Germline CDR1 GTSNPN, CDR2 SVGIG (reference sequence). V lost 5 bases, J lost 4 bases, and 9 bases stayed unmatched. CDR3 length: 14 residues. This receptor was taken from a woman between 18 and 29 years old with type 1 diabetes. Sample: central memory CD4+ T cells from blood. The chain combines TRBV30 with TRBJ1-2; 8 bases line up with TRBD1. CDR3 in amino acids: CAWAHGQGLYGYTF. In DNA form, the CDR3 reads TGTGCCTGGGCCCATGGACAGGGCCTCTATGGCTACACCTTC.